These T cell receptor beta chains were read from a single sample in a study of blood T cell repertoires in COVID-19. Sequenced by immunoSEQ multiplex PCR; TCRdb stores in-frame clones only, minus some. This table has about 89,000 clones, approximately 84% appearing once. The sequenced material came from peripheral blood. These receptors were obtained from a man in his 70s with acute or convalescent COVID-19. Each CDR3 is given with its conserved first and last residue. The D gene is left open where the match is weak. For some rows the clone size is stated as once, few or many, or as a class when expanded; others skip it.

d_call j_call clone_size v_call cdr3_aa cdr3_nt
TRBD1 TRBJ2-3 - TRBV9 CASSAAWGQGVTDTQYF TGTGCCAGCAGCGCTGCGTGGGGGCAGGGGGTGACCGATACGCAGTATTTT
- TRBJ2-1 - TRBV28 CASSLTLHEQFF TGTGCCAGCAGTTTAACCCTACATGAGCAGTTCTTC
TRBD2 TRBJ2-1 - TRBV30 CAWTSPGSGRPGNEQFF TGTGCCTGGACCTCGCCCGGTAGCGGGAGGCCGGGGAATGAGCAGTTCTTC
- TRBJ1-1 - TRBV28 CASSPTTGLNTEAFF TGTGCCAGCAGTCCTACAACAGGGCTGAACACTGAAGCTTTCTTT
TRBD1 TRBJ1-3 once TRBV7-9 CASSSADRGLDTIYF TGTGCCAGCAGCTCCGCGGACAGGGGGCTGGACACCATATATTTT
TRBD2 TRBJ2-1 - TRBV5-1 CASSLLAGGPNSYNEQFF TGCGCCAGCAGCTTACTAGCGGGGGGGCCTAACTCCTACAATGAGCAGTTCTTC
- TRBJ2-7 - TRBV7-2 CASSFGGGRSYEQYF TGTGCCAGCAGCTTTGGAGGGGGCCGTTCCTACGAGCAGTACTTC
TRBD1 TRBJ2-7 - TRBV11-1 CASSAGQGTYEQYF TGTGCCAGCAGCGCGGGACAGGGAACCTACGAGCAGTACTTC
- TRBJ2-2 - TRBV9 CASSLLGTSNTGELFF TGTGCCAGCAGCTTACTCGGGACATCCAACACCGGGGAGCTGTTTTTT
- TRBJ1-2 few TRBV5-8 CASSLDREIGYTF TGTGCCAGCAGCTTGGACAGGGAAATAGGCTACACCTTC
- TRBJ1-4 few TRBV7-9 CASSSMGANEKLFF TGTGCCAGCAGCTCCATGGGAGCTAATGAAAAACTGTTTTTT
- TRBJ1-2 few TRBV4-3 CASSGHRTYGYTF TGCGCCAGCAGCGGACATAGGACCTATGGCTACACCTTC
- TRBJ1-1 - TRBV7-2 CASSFSWNTEAFF TGTGCCAGCAGCTTCTCCTGGAACACTGAAGCTTTCTTT
TRBD2 TRBJ2-5 - TRBV3-1/TRBV3-2 CASSHQPGGKGQTQYF TGTGCCAGCAGCCACCAGCCGGGGGGGAAAGGACAGACCCAGTACTTC
- TRBJ2-5 once TRBV5-5 CASSPQDIGQETQYF TGTGCCAGCAGCCCCCAAGATATCGGCCAAGAGACCCAGTACTTC
TRBD2 TRBJ2-3 - TRBV6-6 CASRRTSGLRTDTQYF TGTGCCAGCAGGAGGACTAGCGGGCTACGGACAGATACGCAGTATTTT
- TRBJ1-5 few TRBV6-2/TRBV6-3 CASSYMVGRGNQPQHF TGTGCCAGCAGTTACATGGTTGGACGGGGGAATCAGCCCCAGCATTTT
TRBD2 TRBJ2-2 - TRBV5-5 CASKGIAGDGELFF TGTGCCAGCAAGGGGATAGCGGGAGACGGGGAGCTGTTTTTT
- TRBJ1-1 - TRBV7-2 CASSLGEGEAFF TGTGCCAGCAGCTTAGGGGAGGGGGAAGCTTTCTTT
- TRBJ1-5 many TRBV4-1 CASSQAGFSMNQPQHF TGCGCCAGCAGCCAAGCGGGGTTTTCAATGAATCAGCCCCAGCATTTT
- TRBJ1-5 - TRBV6-5 CASSYGQPYQPQHF TGTGCCAGCAGTTATGGACAGCCATATCAGCCCCAGCATTTT
- TRBJ1-1 - TRBV18 CASSPITRNTEAFF TGTGCCAGCTCACCAATTACACGGAACACTGAAGCTTTCTTT
TRBD1 TRBJ2-1 - TRBV15 CATSPRGDRGWNEQFF TGTGCCACCAGCCCTAGAGGGGACAGGGGATGGAATGAGCAGTTCTTC
TRBD1 TRBJ2-7 once TRBV19 CASSTGTGLVHEQYF TGTGCCAGTAGTACCGGGACAGGGTTGGTCCACGAGCAGTACTTC
TRBD1 TRBJ1-2 - TRBV19 CASAQEGARTNYGYTF TGTGCCAGTGCCCAAGAGGGGGCGAGGACTAACTATGGCTACACCTTC
TRBD2 TRBJ2-1 many TRBV3-1/TRBV3-2 CASSPVTGGMDEQFF TGTGCCAGCAGCCCGGTTACGGGGGGGATGGATGAGCAGTTCTTC
- TRBJ1-2 once TRBV2 CASSEENRFSASGYTF TGTGCCAGCAGTGAGGAGAATCGGTTTTCGGCGAGTGGCTACACCTTC
- TRBJ1-1 - TRBV28 CASSPGTQNTEAFF TGTGCCAGCAGTCCTGGGACACAGAACACTGAAGCTTTCTTT
TRBD2 TRBJ2-1 - TRBV7-2 CASTSDSGAYNEQFF TGTGCCAGCACTTCCGACAGCGGGGCTTACAATGAGCAGTTCTTC
TRBD1 TRBJ1-1 - TRBV29-1 CSVEAGTGPFQAFF TGCAGCGTTGAAGCCGGGACAGGGCCTTTCCAAGCTTTCTTT
- TRBJ1-5 - TRBV6-5 CATLPGRDGNQPQHF TGTGCCACACTTCCTGGCAGGGATGGTAATCAGCCCCAGCATTTT
TRBD2 TRBJ2-7 - TRBV15 CATSSSDSGRVRNEQYF TGTGCCACCAGCAGCTCTGATAGCGGGAGGGTTCGGAACGAGCAGTACTTC
- TRBJ1-2 few TRBV3-1/TRBV3-2 CASSPPWAPVNYGYTF TGTGCCAGCAGCCCGCCCTGGGCTCCCGTGAACTATGGCTACACCTTC
TRBD2 TRBJ2-1 - TRBV7-9 CASSRRLASNNEQFF TGTGCCAGCAGCCGACGACTAGCGAGTAACAATGAGCAGTTCTTC
TRBD2 TRBJ2-1 - TRBV5-1 CASSLGLAVYDEQFF TGCGCCAGCAGCTTAGGCCTAGCGGTTTACGATGAGCAGTTCTTC
TRBD1 TRBJ1-5 - TRBV12-3/TRBV12-4 CASNGQGDQPQHF TGTGCCAGCAACGGACAGGGAGATCAGCCCCAGCATTTT
- TRBJ2-1 - TRBV7-9 CASSIVHPVDNEQFF TGTGCCAGCAGCATCGTCCACCCTGTAGACAATGAGCAGTTCTTC